This TCR beta chain is from a study of cytomegalovirus exposure and HLA in healthy donors. Study at large: A prior analysis found 95 million to 140 million unique TCR beta sequences from 150 million to 200 million T cells.

Primers: 60 Vbeta forward and 13 Jbeta reverse. Authors' methods: Counted up in a later analysis, unique TCR beta chains came to approximately 77 million, with roughly 11 million shared. Assay used: immunoSEQ multiplex PCR; TCRdb lists only in-frame clones, some missing. The V and J calls and clone size come from that table; D and trimming were worked out from the DNA. The data hold around 98,000 clones, with roughly 77% observed a single time. Study outcomes and limitations: With further analysis later on, most CMV-associated TCR beta chains appeared HLA-restricted. Earlier results showed most TCR beta V segments being productive about 87% or about 30% of the time.

Worth noting for this clone: Its antigen is not known.

The CDR3 runs 12 residues. V gave up 1 base and J gave up 5 bases, with 6 bases separating them. The germline gives CDR1 SGHRS, CDR2 YFSETQ. This chain uses TRBV5-1 with TRBJ2-5; D is ambiguous. The origin of this receptor is a man aged 35 to 55 in good health and CMV-seronegative. The material sequenced was PBMCs. In DNA form, the CDR3 reads TGCGCCAGCAGCTTGTCGGGTGAGACCCAGTACTTC. It codes for CASSLSGETQYF.